These T cell receptor beta chains were read from a single sample in a study of blood T cell repertoires in COVID-19. Data came from immunoSEQ multiplex PCR; TCRdb stores just in-frame clones and leaves some out. Here the sample spans 150,000 to 200,000 clones, roughly 86% being singletons. The material sequenced was peripheral blood. The origin of the receptors is a man in his forties with active or convalescent COVID-19. Both conserved end residues are part of each CDR3. A D gene is named only where the DNA matches it firmly. Where a row states a size, it is once, few, many or the class of an expanded clone; other rows omit it.

CDR3 DNA	CDR3 protein	D gene	clone size	V gene	J gene
TGCGCCAGCAGCCCTGGACAGGGGGGCTATGGCTACACCTTC	CASSPGQGGYGYTF	TRBD1	NA	TRBV5-1	TRBJ1-2
TGTGCCAGCAGTCATGTGGCAGAAACCTACGAGCAGTACTTC	CASSHVAETYEQYF	NA	NA	TRBV9	TRBJ2-7
TGCGCCAGCAGCCAAGATTCGACAGGGGGCTTGAGCGAGACCCAGTACTTC	CASSQDSTGGLSETQYF	TRBD1	NA	TRBV4-1	TRBJ2-5
TGCGCCAGCAACCCAGGGGGGAAGGGTGAAAAACTGTTTTTT	CASNPGGKGEKLFF	TRBD1	NA	TRBV5-1	TRBJ1-4
TGTGCCACCAGTGACGCCAGGGACAGGCGAGGTTATGGCTACACCTTC	CATSDARDRRGYGYTF	TRBD1	NA	TRBV24-1	TRBJ1-2
TGTGCCTGGAGGAACTGGACTAGCGGGGGTCCCGGGACCGGGGAGCTGTTTTTT	CAWRNWTSGGPGTGELFF	TRBD2	NA	TRBV30	TRBJ2-2
TGTGCCAGCAGCCCCGGACTCGGGGATACGCAGTATTTT	CASSPGLGDTQYF	NA	NA	TRBV14	TRBJ2-3
TGCGCCAGCAGAATCCTCGGGTTAGTCATGAACACTGAAGCTTTCTTT	CASRILGLVMNTEAFF	NA	NA	TRBV5-1	TRBJ1-1
TGTGCCAGCAGTATTGGACAGGGTTGGAATTCACCCCTCCACTTT	CASSIGQGWNSPLHF	TRBD1	NA	TRBV27	TRBJ1-6
TGTGCCAGCAGCTCACCCGGGGCCTACGAGCAGTACTTC	CASSSPGAYEQYF	NA	NA	TRBV7-9	TRBJ2-7
TGTGCCAGCAGGCCCGGACAGGGAGGGGTCTACACCTTC	CASRPGQGGVYTF	TRBD1	NA	TRBV12-3/TRBV12-4	TRBJ1-2
TGTGCCAGCAGCTTAGCACAGGGTAACTATGGCTACACCTTC	CASSLAQGNYGYTF	NA	NA	TRBV7-2	TRBJ1-2
TGTGCCAGCAGCCAACCCCGGGGGGGGTTTAACTATGGCTACACCTTC	CASSQPRGGFNYGYTF	NA	NA	TRBV5-4	TRBJ1-2
TGCAGCGTTCAGGGTGTCTGGGGAAACACCATATATTTT	CSVQGVWGNTIYF	NA	NA	TRBV29-1	TRBJ1-3
TGTGCCAGCAGCAGCCGGGGGGGCCAGGAGACCCAGTACTTC	CASSSRGGQETQYF	TRBD2	NA	TRBV11-3	TRBJ2-5
TGTGCCAGTAGACATATGGGGACGGGGCGGGGAACCACCGGGGAGCTGTTTTTT	CASRHMGTGRGTTGELFF	NA	NA	TRBV19	TRBJ2-2
TGTGCCAGCAGCTTGGATACCGGGACTAGGTTTTCCAAAAACATTCAGTACTTC	CASSLDTGTRFSKNIQYF	TRBD2	NA	TRBV7-2	TRBJ2-4
TGTGCCAGCAGTACACAGGGGGCCTACGAGCAGTACTTC	CASSTQGAYEQYF	TRBD1	NA	TRBV28	TRBJ2-7
TGTGCCAGCAGAATACTTCGGACAGGGGAATACAATTCACCCCTCCACTTT	CASRILRTGEYNSPLHF	TRBD1	NA	TRBV11-2	TRBJ1-6
TGTGCCTGGAACCCAGGGACTAGCGGGGCGGTCGGGGAGCTGTTTTTT	CAWNPGTSGAVGELFF	TRBD2	NA	TRBV30	TRBJ2-2
TGTGCCAGCAGCGCTTACGGTAGCTCCAATGAGCAGTTCTTC	CASSAYGSSNEQFF	NA	NA	TRBV14	TRBJ2-1
TGTGCCAGCACAGGGGCCGGAAACACCATATATTTT	CASTGAGNTIYF	NA	NA	TRBV6-5	TRBJ1-3
TGTGCCAGCAGTAAAATTCGACTAGCGGGGGGAGGAATACAAGAGACCCAGTACTTC	CASSKIRLAGGGIQETQYF	TRBD2	NA	TRBV27	TRBJ2-5
TGTGCCAGTAGTACCCACGGCAGGGGCGAGACCCAGTACTTC	CASSTHGRGETQYF	NA	NA	TRBV19	TRBJ2-5
TGTGCCAGCAACTCAGGACTGACCACTACGGCTGGAAACACCATATATTTT	CASNSGLTTTAGNTIYF	NA	NA	TRBV28	TRBJ1-3
TGTGCCTGGAGTGACACCTACGAGCAGTACTTC	CAWSDTYEQYF	NA	NA	TRBV30	TRBJ2-7
TGTGCCAGCAGCTTGGGACTAGGTGGGCAGACGGCCCAGTACTTC	CASSLGLGGQTAQYF	NA	NA	TRBV5-4	TRBJ2-5
TGTGCCAGCAGCTTATGGGGAGTCGGGGAGCTGTTTTTT	CASSLWGVGELFF	NA	NA	TRBV7-2	TRBJ2-2
TGTGCCAGCAGCTTAGCAGGGGAGAACACTGAAGCTTTCTTT	CASSLAGENTEAFF	NA	NA	TRBV7-8	TRBJ1-1
TGTGCCAGCAGCCCCGGACAGGGGGCTAGCACCGGGGAGCTGTTTTTT	CASSPGQGASTGELFF	TRBD1	NA	TRBV11-1	TRBJ2-2
TGTGCCTGGAGTGGAGGAGAAGATTATAACTATGGCTACACCTTC	CAWSGGEDYNYGYTF	NA	NA	TRBV30	TRBJ1-2
TGTGCCAGCAGCTTAGGAGACAGGGGCCTTTATAATTCACCCCTCCACTTT	CASSLGDRGLYNSPLHF	TRBD1	NA	TRBV7-2	TRBJ1-6
TGTGCCAGCACGGGGGTGTTCAGCAATCAGCCCCAGCATTTT	CASTGVFSNQPQHF	NA	NA	TRBV6-5	TRBJ1-5
TGTGCCAGCAGTGAAACAGGGGGGCTCGGTTCACCCCTCCACTTT	CASSETGGLGSPLHF	TRBD1	NA	TRBV6-1	TRBJ1-6
TGTGCCAGTAGTACGATGACAGCTGGGTGGTGGAACACTGAAGCTTTCTTT	CASSTMTAGWWNTEAFF	NA	NA	TRBV19	TRBJ1-1
TGTGCCAGCAGCTTAGTAGACGGGAGGGCACCCCTCCACTTT	CASSLVDGRAPLHF	NA	NA	TRBV7-9	TRBJ1-6
TGTGCCAGCAGCCCCCGGGTAAACACCATATATTTT	CASSPRVNTIYF	NA	NA	TRBV6-5	TRBJ1-3
TGTGCCATCAGTGAGTCCGGGACAACCTTTGGGTACACCTTC	CAISESGTTFGYTF	NA	NA	TRBV10-3	TRBJ1-2
TGTGCCAGCAGCGACCGACCGGGACTCCCGCAGTATTTT	CASSDRPGLPQYF	NA	NA	TRBV9	TRBJ2-3
TGTGCCAGTAGTATAGATCCAGCGGCCATTGATAGCAATCAGCCCCAGCATTTT	CASSIDPAAIDSNQPQHF	NA	NA	TRBV19	TRBJ1-5
TGCGCCAGCAGTGTGGCAGGGGAATTCCTGGAGCAGTACTTC	CASSVAGEFLEQYF	NA	NA	TRBV10-1	TRBJ2-7
TGTGCCAGCAAACTAGCGGGGGGTTGCAATGAGCAGTTCTTC	CASKLAGGCNEQFF	NA	NA	TRBV21-1	TRBJ2-1
TGTGCCAGCAGCACCTCTTGGGAGTTGGGTGAAAAACTGTTTTTT	CASSTSWELGEKLFF	NA	few	TRBV7-8	TRBJ1-4
TGTGCCATCAGTGATAGAAGAGACCCCATTAGCGAGCAGTTCTTC	CAISDRRDPISEQFF	NA	NA	TRBV10-3	TRBJ2-1
TGCGCCAGCAGCCAAGATAGCCGAGTCTATGGCTACACCTTC	CASSQDSRVYGYTF	NA	NA	TRBV4-1	TRBJ1-2